The 21 T cell receptor beta chains below come from one sample, sequenced in a study of human T cells and chemical hapten exposure. A single record per CDR3 protein comes from TCRdb applying MiXCR to the RACE reads. This table has approximately 100,000 distinct CDR3 sequences, approximately 9.9% appearing once. Time point here: patch test 1, 2 weeks after DPC sensitization. Treatment meaning: therapeutic diphenylcyclopropenone sensitization with weekly scalp DPC. Sequenced material: whole blood, taken in connection with sensitization to the hapten diphenylcyclopropenone (DPC). These receptors originate from a woman between 40 and 55 years old with alopecia areata. Some clones in this sample may be carry-over from other donors' samples.

The chain is built from TRBV7-2 and TRBJ1-2, with 8 bases identical to TRBD1. Germline CDR1 is SGHTA and CDR2 is FQGNSA. The length of the CDR3 is 19 residues. Trimming took 0 bases from V and 0 from J; bases not matched to a gene: 12. CDR3 loop: CASSLALSGTGPANYGYTF. The CDR3 nucleotides read TGTGCCAGCAGCTTAGCGCTAAGCGGGACAGGCCCAGCTAACTATGGCTACACCTTC.

This clonotype has ten or more counts. The chain links TRBV7-9 to TRBJ2-2; 8 bases map to TRBD2. This CDR3 comprises 15 residues. V shed 5 bases and J 4 bases; nucleotides not matched to a gene: 6. Germline CDR1 is SEHNR and CDR2 is FQNEAQ (reference sequence). Here the CDR3 reads CASSLSSGPTGELFF. CDR3 coding DNA: TGTGCCAGCAGCCTCTCTAGCGGGCCCACCGGGGAGCTGTTTTTT.

This chain uses TRBV19 with TRBJ2-7; 8 bases are a match to TRBD1. The V and J ends lost 6 bases and 5 bases, in that order; junction bases with no gene match: 9. This CDR3 spans 14 amino acids. Germline CDR1 reads LNHDA; CDR2 reads SQIVND (reference sequence). The DNA of the CDR3 is TGTGCCAGTAGCCCGACAGGGGTTTCACACGAGCAGTACTTC. Translating it yields CASSPTGVSHEQYF.

The chain carries TRBV6-2 or TRBV6-3 and TRBJ1-5, with 8 bases fitting TRBD1. Trimming at V came to 6 bases and at J to 7 bases, leaving 11 bases not matched to a gene. Germline V lookup: CDR1 MNHEY, CDR2 SVGEGT. This CDR3 contains 15 residues. In DNA, the CDR3 is TGTGCCAGCAGCCAATCCCGGACAGGGCGGCAGCCCCAGCATTTT. Its protein product is CASSQSRTGRQPQHF.

Ten or more counts support this clonotype. The chain links TRBV9 to TRBJ1-5, with D possibly being TRBD1 (5 bases). The CDR3 contains 12 residues. Trimming took off 0 bases at V and 9 bases at J, with 7 bases between the two ends. CDR1 and CDR2 (germline): SGDLS, YYNGEE. The DNA for the CDR3 is TGTGCCAGCAGCGTAGTGGGGGGGCCCCAGCATTTT. The encoded protein is CASSVVGGPQHF.

The rearrangement joins TRBV12-3 or TRBV12-4 to TRBJ2-1; D gene ambiguous. The ends were cut back, 2 bases at V and 7 bases at J, with 18 bases in the middle. The CDR3 runs to 16 residues. CDR3 residues: CASSLHDTERRNEQFF. As DNA, the CDR3 is TGTGCCAGCAGTTTACATGACACGGAACGAAGAAATGAGCAGTTCTTC.

The rearrangement joins TRBV6-1 to TRBJ1-5; D might be TRBD1 (5 bases). The germline gives CDR1 MNHNS, CDR2 SASEGT. Trimming pared 10 bases from V and 7 bases from J, leaving 20 bases between. This CDR3 has 14 residues. The CDR3, as DNA: TGTGCCATCTGGGACGGGTTCTTTCGGCAGCCCCAGCATTTT. Amino acid sequence: CAIWDGFFRQPQHF.

This clonotype was counted ten times or more. The chain couples TRBV12-3 or TRBV12-4 to TRBJ2-7; no firm D call. CDR3 length equals 16 residues. V shed 5 bases and J shed 4 bases, with 21 bases lying between them. The CDR3 bases are TGTGCCAGCAGTACCCCCCCAGGCAGGAGCGTTTACGAGCAGTACTTC. As protein: CASSTPPGRSVYEQYF.

The chain employs TRBV9 and TRBJ1-2; D remains unclear. There are 15 residues in the CDR3. CDR1 is SGDLS and CDR2 is YYNGEE in the germline V gene. Trimming left V 3 bases short and J 8 bases short, with 20 bases between. CDR3 coding DNA: TGTGCCAGCAGCGAGGCAGCCGAGGGCCTAGCGGGCTACACCTTC. Translating it yields CASSEAAEGLAGYTF.

The sample holds a few counts of this clonotype. This rearrangement joins TRBV12-3 or TRBV12-4 to TRBJ2-5; 7 positions match TRBD2. Germline trimming cut 3 bases from V and 4 bases from J; bases unmatched to any gene: 5. The CDR3 loop spans 14 amino acids. This chain's CDR3 is CASSFWGGRETQYF. As DNA, the CDR3 is TGTGCCAGCAGTTTTTGGGGGGGTAGAGAGACCCAGTACTTC.

This clonotype was observed a handful of times. V and J are TRBV4-3 and TRBJ2-2, with D tentatively TRBD1 (5 bases). Looked up from germline, CDR1 is LGHNA and CDR2 is YSLEER. Trimming shortened V by 0 bases and J by 6 bases, and 14 bases separated the two germline ends. The CDR3 has 16 amino acids. Written as DNA, the CDR3 is TGCGCCAGCAGCCAAGATCCGGCAGGGTTGGCCGGGGAGCTGTTTTTT. Translation: CASSQDPAGLAGELFF.

This clonotype was recorded many times. The V gene is TRBV10-2, the J gene TRBJ1-4; 7 bases align to TRBD1. V shed 8 bases, J shed 7 bases, and the junction held 13 bases outside the gene matches. Germline V gene sequence: CDR1 WSHSY, CDR2 SAAADI. The CDR3 has 15 amino acids. CDR3 residues: CASYPPKGGGEKLFF. The CDR3, as DNA: TGCGCCAGCTACCCCCCGAAAGGGGGCGGTGAAAAACTGTTTTTT.

The chain joins TRBV19 to TRBJ1-5, with 10 bases matching TRBD1. Per germline, CDR1 LNHDA and CDR2 SQIVND (reference sequence). The trim removed 4 bases at V and 5 bases at J, leaving 8 bases unmatched. CDR3 length: 16 amino acids. In nucleotides, the CDR3 is TGTGCCAGTAGTAGCCCTCCCGGGACAGGGGATCAGCCCCAGCATTTT. Amino acids: CASSSPPGTGDQPQHF.

Ten or more counts support this clonotype. The rearrangement uses TRBV27 and TRBJ2-3; 9 bases line up with TRBD2. CDR1 is MNHEY, CDR2 SMNVEV, per germline (reference sequence). Trimming cost V 8 bases and J 4 bases; bases outside gene matches: 10. The CDR3 consists of 15 residues. The CDR3 region is CASLAIAGVADTQYF. CDR3 nucleotides: TGTGCCAGCCTCGCGATAGCGGGAGTTGCAGATACGCAGTATTTT.

This clonotype was seen a few times. The CDR3 sequence is CASSPRDKQYF. The DNA of the CDR3 is TGTGCCAGCAGCCCCCGTGATAAGCAGTACTTC. This chain uses TRBV7-8 with TRBJ2-7; D uncertain. In germline, CDR1 is SGHVS, CDR2 FQNEAQ. The CDR3 runs to 11 residues. With 5 bases removed from V and 8 bases from J, the gap between germline ends came to 10 bases.

The chain is built from TRBV3-1 and TRBJ1-5, with a possible D match to TRBD1 (5 bases). Trimming removed 4 bases from V and 2 bases from J, with 15 bases in between. CDR1 is LGHDT and CDR2 is YNNKEL in the germline V gene (reference sequence). The CDR3 extends over 16 amino acids. CDR3 bases: TGTGCCAGCAGCCGGTCACAGACAGCGGGCAATCAGCCCCAGCATTTT. Translation: CASSRSQTAGNQPQHF.

The chain combines TRBV6-5 with TRBJ1-6; a weak D match, TRBD1 (5 bases). With 0 bases removed from V and 2 bases from J, the gap between germline ends came to 11 bases. Germline loops: CDR1 MNHEY, CDR2 SVGAGI. The CDR3 totals 17 residues. The CDR3 is CASSYSQGATYNSPLHF. The CDR3 DNA reads as TGTGCCAGCAGTTACTCGCAGGGAGCAACCTATAATTCACCCCTCCACTTT.

This clonotype was counted ten times or more. CDR3 in DNA: TGTGCCAGTAGTACAGGGAGGAACACCGGGGAGCTGTTTTTT. This translates into CASSTGRNTGELFF. The J gene is TRBJ2-2, the V gene TRBV19; D is perhaps TRBD1 or TRBD2 (5 bases each). This CDR3 is 14 amino acids long. CDR1 LNHDA and CDR2 SQIVND come from the germline V gene (reference sequence). Deletions cut 4 bases from V and 1 base from J, with 7 bases between.

V usage is TRBV7-2 and J usage is TRBJ2-3, with 10 positions matching TRBD2. V trimming: 6 bases; J trimming: 8 bases; junction bases outside the gene matches: 11. This CDR3 has 15 amino acids. The germline V gene encodes CDR1 SGHTA and CDR2 FQGNSA. For the CDR3, the DNA is TGTGCCAGCAGTTCTCAGCGGGGGGGCCCCCCTACGCAGTATTTT. Translating it yields CASSSQRGGPPTQYF.

This clonotype occurred a few times. V is TRBV9 and J is TRBJ2-7; TRBD1 is a possible D gene (6 bases). Germline V gives CDR1 SGDLS, CDR2 YYNGEE. Between the trimmed V and J ends, which lost 0 bases and 2 bases, there was a span of 9 bases. The CDR3 covers 14 residues. The CDR3 bases are TGTGCCAGCAGCGTAGCAGGGGCCCCCTACGAGCAGTACTTC. It is translated as CASSVAGAPYEQYF.

This clonotype appeared many times. J is TRBJ1-2 and V is TRBV12-3 or TRBV12-4, with 7 bases aligning to TRBD1. V dropped 6 bases and J dropped 6; count of bases not matched to a gene: 7. The CDR3 is 13 residues long. The CDR3: CASSRGQRDGYTF. CDR3 nucleotides: TGTGCCAGCAGCCGGGGACAGCGGGATGGCTACACCTTC.